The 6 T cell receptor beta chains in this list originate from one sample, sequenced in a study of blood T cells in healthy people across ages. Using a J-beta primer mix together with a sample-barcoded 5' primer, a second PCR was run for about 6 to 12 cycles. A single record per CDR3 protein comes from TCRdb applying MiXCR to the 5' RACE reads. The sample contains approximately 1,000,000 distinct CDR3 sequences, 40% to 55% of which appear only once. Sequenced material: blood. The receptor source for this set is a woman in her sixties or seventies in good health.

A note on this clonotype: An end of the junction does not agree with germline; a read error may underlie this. CDR3 sequence (DNA): TGTGCCAGCAGCCTAGCGAGACTAGCAGGATCCTACGAGCAGTACTTC. It specifies CASSLARLAGSYEQYF. The chain uses TRBV11-1 and TRBJ2-7; 7 positions match TRBD2. Germline V gene lookup returns CDR1 SGHAT and CDR2 FQDESV (reference sequence). The CDR3 spans 16 residues.

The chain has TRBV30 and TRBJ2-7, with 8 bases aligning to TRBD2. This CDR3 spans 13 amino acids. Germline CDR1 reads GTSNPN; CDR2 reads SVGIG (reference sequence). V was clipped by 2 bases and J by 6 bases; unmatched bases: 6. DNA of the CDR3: TGTGCCTGGAGTCGGGGGGGCCCCACCGAGCAGTACTTC. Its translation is CAWSRGGPTEQYF.

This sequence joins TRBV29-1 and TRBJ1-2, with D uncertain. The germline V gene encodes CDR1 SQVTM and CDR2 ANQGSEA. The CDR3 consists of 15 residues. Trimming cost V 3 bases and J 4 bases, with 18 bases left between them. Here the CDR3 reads CSVDIAGLRSYGYTF. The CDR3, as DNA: TGCAGCGTTGATATAGCCGGCCTTAGGAGCTATGGCTACACCTTC.

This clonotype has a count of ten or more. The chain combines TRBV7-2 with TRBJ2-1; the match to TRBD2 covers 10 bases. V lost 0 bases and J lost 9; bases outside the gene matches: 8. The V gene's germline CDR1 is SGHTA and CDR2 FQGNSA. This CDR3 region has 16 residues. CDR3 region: CASSLAASGRSGEQFF. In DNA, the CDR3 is TGTGCCAGCAGCTTAGCGGCTAGCGGGAGATCGGGTGAGCAGTTCTTC.

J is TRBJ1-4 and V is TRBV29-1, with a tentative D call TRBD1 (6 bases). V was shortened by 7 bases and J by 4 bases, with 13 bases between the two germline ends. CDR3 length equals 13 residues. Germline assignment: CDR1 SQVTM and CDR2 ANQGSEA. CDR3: CSGKGTNNEKLFF. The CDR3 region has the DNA TGCAGCGGCAAAGGGACAAATAATGAAAAACTGTTTTTT.

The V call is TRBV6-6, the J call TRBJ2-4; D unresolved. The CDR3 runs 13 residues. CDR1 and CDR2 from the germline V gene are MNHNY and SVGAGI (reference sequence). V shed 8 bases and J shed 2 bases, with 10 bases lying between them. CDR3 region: CASFRDPKNIQYF. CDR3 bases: TGTGCCAGCTTCAGAGACCCCAAAAACATTCAGTACTTC.